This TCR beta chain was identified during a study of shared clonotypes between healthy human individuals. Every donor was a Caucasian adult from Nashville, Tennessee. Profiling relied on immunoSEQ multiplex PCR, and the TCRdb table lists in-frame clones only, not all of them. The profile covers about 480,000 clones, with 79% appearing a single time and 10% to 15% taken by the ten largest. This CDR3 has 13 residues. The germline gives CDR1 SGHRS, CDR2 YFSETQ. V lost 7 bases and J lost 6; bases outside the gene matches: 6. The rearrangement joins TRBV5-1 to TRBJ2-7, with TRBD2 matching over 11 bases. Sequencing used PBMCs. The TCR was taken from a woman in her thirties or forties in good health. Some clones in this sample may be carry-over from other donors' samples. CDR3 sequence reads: CASQGTSGREQYF. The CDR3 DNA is TGCGCCAGCCAGGGGACTAGCGGTCGCGAGCAGTACTTC. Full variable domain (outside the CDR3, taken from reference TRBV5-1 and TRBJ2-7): KAGVTQTPRYLIKTRGQQVTLSCSPISGHRSVSWYQQTPGQGLQFLFEYFSETQRNKGNFPGRFSGRQFSNSRSEMNVSTLELGDSALYLCASQGTSGREQYFGPGTRLTVT.